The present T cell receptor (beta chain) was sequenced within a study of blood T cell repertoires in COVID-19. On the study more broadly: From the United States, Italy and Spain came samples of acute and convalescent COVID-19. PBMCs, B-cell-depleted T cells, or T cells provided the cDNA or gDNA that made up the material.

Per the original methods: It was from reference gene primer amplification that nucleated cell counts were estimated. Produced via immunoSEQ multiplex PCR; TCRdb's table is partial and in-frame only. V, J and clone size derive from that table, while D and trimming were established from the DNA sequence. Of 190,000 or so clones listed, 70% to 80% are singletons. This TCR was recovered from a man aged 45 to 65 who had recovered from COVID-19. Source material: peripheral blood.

The CDR3 is CASSKGTGDQPQHF. CDR3 nucleotides: TGTGCCAGCAGCAAAGGGACAGGGGATCAGCCCCAGCATTTT. The chain carries TRBV5-8 and TRBJ1-5; 10 positions match TRBD1. This CDR3 is 14 amino acids long. In germline, CDR1 is SGHTS, CDR2 YDEGEE. The V and J ends lost 4 bases and 5 bases, in that order; junction bases with no gene match: 3.